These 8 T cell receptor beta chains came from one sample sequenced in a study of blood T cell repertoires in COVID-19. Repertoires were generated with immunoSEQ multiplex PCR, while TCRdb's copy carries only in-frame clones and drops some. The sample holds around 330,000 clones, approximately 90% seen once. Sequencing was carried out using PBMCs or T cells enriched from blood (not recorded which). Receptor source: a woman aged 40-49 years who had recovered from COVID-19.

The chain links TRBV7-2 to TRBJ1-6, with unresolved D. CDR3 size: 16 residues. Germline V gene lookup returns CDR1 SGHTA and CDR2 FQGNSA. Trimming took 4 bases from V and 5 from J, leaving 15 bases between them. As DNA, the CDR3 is TGTGCCAGCAGCTACCTCTGGGCGAGCAATAATTCACCCCTCCACTTT. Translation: CASSYLWASNNSPLHF.

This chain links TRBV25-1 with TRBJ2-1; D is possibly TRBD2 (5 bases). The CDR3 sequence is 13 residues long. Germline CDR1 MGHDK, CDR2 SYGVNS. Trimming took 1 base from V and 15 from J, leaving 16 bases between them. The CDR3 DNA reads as TGTGCCAGCAGTGAATGGTTAACGGGAAACCTGTTCTTC. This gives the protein CASSEWLTGNLFF.

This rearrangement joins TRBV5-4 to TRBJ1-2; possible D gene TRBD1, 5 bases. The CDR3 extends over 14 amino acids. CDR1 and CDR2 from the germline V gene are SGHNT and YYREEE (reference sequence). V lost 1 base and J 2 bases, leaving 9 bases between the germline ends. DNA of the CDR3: TGTGCCAGCAGCTTGATATGGGGCAACTATGGCTACACCTTC. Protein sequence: CASSLIWGNYGYTF.

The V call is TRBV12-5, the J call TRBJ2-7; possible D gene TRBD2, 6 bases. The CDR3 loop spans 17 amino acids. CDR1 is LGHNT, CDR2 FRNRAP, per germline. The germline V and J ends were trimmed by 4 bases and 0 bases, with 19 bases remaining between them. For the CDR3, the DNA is TGTGCTAGTGGTTCCCGGGGGTGGGTTGATACCTCCTACGAGCAGTACTTC. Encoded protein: CASGSRGWVDTSYEQYF.

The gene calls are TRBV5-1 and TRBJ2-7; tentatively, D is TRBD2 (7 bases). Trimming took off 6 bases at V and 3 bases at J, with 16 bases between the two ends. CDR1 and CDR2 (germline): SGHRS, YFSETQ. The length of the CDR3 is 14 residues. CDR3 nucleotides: TGCGCCAGCACCCTAATAGGGGGGGTCTACGAGCAGTACTTC. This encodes CASTLIGGVYEQYF.

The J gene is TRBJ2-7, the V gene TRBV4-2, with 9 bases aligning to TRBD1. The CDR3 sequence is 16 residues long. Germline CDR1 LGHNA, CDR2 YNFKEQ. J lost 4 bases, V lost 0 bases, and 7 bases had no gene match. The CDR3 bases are TGTGCCAGCAGCCAAGATCTGGGACAGGGAGTATACGAGCAGTACTTC. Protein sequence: CASSQDLGQGVYEQYF.

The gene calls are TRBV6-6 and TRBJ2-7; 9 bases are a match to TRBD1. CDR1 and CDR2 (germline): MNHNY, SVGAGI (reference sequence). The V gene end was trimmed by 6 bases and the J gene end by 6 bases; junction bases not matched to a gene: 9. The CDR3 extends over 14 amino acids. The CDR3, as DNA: TGTGCCAGCAGGGCACCGGGACAGGGCCCCGAGCAGTACTTC. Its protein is CASRAPGQGPEQYF.

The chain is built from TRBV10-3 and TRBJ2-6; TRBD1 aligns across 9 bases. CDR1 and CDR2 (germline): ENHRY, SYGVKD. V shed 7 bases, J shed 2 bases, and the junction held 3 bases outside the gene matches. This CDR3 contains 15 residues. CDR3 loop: CAITGQGTGANVLTF. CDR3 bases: TGTGCCATCACCGGACAGGGGACTGGGGCCAACGTCCTGACTTTC.